A single T cell receptor (beta chain) is shown here with its context. Using its own MiXCR run on the 5' RACE reads, TCRdb lists one record per CDR3 protein. The data hold just over 40,000 distinct CDR3 sequences, with approximately 5% observed a single time. The CDR3 sequence is 11 residues long. Deletions cut 1 base from V and 8 bases from J, with 4 bases between. The germline CDR1 and CDR2 sequences are KGHDR and SFDVKD. This specimen belongs to a study of T cells of healthy individuals. This receptor was obtained from a human donor in good health. The V call is TRBV24-1, the J call TRBJ1-2, with D hard to call. CDR3 DNA sequence: TGTGCCACCAGTGATTTTAACGGCTACACCTTC. It is translated as CATSDFNGYTF.